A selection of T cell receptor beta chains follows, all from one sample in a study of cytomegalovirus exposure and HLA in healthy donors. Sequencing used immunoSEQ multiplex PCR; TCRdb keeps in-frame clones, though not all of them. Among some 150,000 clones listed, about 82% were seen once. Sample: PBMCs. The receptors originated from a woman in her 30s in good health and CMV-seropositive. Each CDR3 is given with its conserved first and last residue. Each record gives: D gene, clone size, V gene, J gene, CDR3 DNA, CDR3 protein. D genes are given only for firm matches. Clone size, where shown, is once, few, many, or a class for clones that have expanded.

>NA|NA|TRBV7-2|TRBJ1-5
TGTGCCAGCAGCTTTGAAAGCTATAGCAATCAGCCCCAGCATTTT
CASSFESYSNQPQHF
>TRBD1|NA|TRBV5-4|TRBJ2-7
TGTGCCAGCAGCTCGAGTAGCACAGGGGGAGTTAAACAGCAGTACTTC
CASSSSSTGGVKQQYF
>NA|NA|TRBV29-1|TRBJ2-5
TGCAGCGTGGGGGGGGATGGGACACCAGGGTACCAAGAGACCCAGTACTTC
CSVGGDGTPGYQETQYF
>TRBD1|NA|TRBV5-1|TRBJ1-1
TGCGCCAGCAGTCCAACAGCCGGGACAGAGAACACTGAAGCTTTCTTT
CASSPTAGTENTEAFF
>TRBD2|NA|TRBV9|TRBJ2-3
TGTGCCAGCAGCGCGACTAGCCTAGCAGATACGCAGTATTTT
CASSATSLADTQYF
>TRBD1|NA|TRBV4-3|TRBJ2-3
TGCGCCAGCAGCCAAGATCCCCAGGGGGCAGATACGCAGTATTTT
CASSQDPQGADTQYF
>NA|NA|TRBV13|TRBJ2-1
TGTGCCAGCAGGACGATGGGAGGAGGCAATGAGCAGTTCTTC
CASRTMGGGNEQFF
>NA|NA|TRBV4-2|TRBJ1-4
TGTGCCAGCAGCTCACATCCCAGTCGTAATGAAAAACTGTTTTTT
CASSSHPSRNEKLFF
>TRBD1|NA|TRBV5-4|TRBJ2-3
TGTGCCAGCAGCCCGGGACAGAAAATATTCACAGATACGCAGTATTTT
CASSPGQKIFTDTQYF
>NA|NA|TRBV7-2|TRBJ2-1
TGTGCCAGCAGCAGACAGGAGAATGAGCAGTTCTTC
CASSRQENEQFF
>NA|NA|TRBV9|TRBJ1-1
TGTGCCAGCAGCGCATGGGGCGGGAGAGTGACTGAAGCTTTCTTT
CASSAWGGRVTEAFF
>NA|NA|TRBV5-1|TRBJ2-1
TGCGCCAGCAGCTTGACAGGCTCAAATGAGCAGTTCTTC
CASSLTGSNEQFF
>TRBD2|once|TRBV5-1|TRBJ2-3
TGCGCCAGCAGCTTGTTCGGGACTAGCGGGGGGGTTACAGATACGCAGTATTTT
CASSLFGTSGGVTDTQYF
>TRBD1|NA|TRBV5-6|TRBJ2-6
TGTGCCAGCAGCCTTAGAGGGACAGGGGTCCCCTCTGGGGCCAACGTCCTGACTTTC
CASSLRGTGVPSGANVLTF
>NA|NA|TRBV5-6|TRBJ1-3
TGTGCCAGCAGCCTAGAAGCCGGAAACACCATATATTTT
CASSLEAGNTIYF
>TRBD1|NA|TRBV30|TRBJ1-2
TGTGCCTGGAGAACGACAGGGTTAACGGGAGGCTACACCTTC
CAWRTTGLTGGYTF
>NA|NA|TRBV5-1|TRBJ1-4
TGCGCCAGCAGCCCCGTCGGGGGATTTAATGAAAAACTGTTTTTT
CASSPVGGFNEKLFF
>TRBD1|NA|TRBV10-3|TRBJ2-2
TGTGCCATATTGACAGGGGTATCCGTGAACACCGGGGAGCTGTTTTTT
CAILTGVSVNTGELFF
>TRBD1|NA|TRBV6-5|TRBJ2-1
TGTGCCAGCAGCCGCGAAACAGGGGGCGATGAGCAGTTCTTC
CASSRETGGDEQFF
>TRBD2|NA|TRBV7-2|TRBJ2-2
TGTGCCAGCAGCTTACCGACTAGCGGGCAGCATACGAACACCGGGGAGCTGTTTTTT
CASSLPTSGQHTNTGELFF
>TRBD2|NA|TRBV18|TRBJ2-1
TGTGCCAGCTCACCCTTGTCCGCGGGGGGGCCAGATGAGCAGTTCTTC
CASSPLSAGGPDEQFF
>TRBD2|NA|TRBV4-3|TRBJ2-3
TGCGCCAGCAGCCAGGGGACTAGCCGCACAGATACGCAGTATTTT
CASSQGTSRTDTQYF
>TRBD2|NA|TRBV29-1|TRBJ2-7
TGCAGCGTTGTTCTGGCTAGCGGGGGTCGTGCCTACGAGCAGTACTTC
CSVVLASGGRAYEQYF
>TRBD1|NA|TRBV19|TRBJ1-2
TGTGCCAGTAGTATCCCCTCATTTCAGGGGGCGGCGGCTAACTATGGCTACACCTTC
CASSIPSFQGAAANYGYTF
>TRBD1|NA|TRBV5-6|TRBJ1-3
TGTGCCAGCAGCCTTACCCAGGGGGCCACCATATATTTT
CASSLTQGATIYF
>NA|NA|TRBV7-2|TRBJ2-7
TGTGCCAGCAGCTTCTCCCCCGCCTACGAGCAGTACTTC
CASSFSPAYEQYF
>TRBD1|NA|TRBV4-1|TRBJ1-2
TGCGCCAGCAGCCTGAAATCCCGGGACAGGGTTCATGGCTACACCTTC
CASSLKSRDRVHGYTF
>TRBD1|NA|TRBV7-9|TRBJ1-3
TGTGCCAGCAGCACCCCGGGACAGGCTGAGGGAAACACCATATATTTT
CASSTPGQAEGNTIYF
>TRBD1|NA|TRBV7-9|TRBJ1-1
TGTGCCAGCAGCCGCTATACAGGACAGGACGTGAACACTGAAGCTTTCTTT
CASSRYTGQDVNTEAFF
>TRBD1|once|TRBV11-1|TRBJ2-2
TGTGCCAGCAGCTTTCTCAGGGGGTCGACCGGGGAGCTGTTTTTT
CASSFLRGSTGELFF
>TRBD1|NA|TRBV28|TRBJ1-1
TGTGCCAGCAGAATTCCGGGACAGGGCTTGAACACTGAAGCTTTCTTT
CASRIPGQGLNTEAFF
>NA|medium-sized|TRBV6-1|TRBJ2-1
TGTGCCAGCAGTGGCGGGGCGGGGAACTCCAATGAGCAGTTCTTC
CASSGGAGNSNEQFF
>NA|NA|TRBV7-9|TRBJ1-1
TGTGCCAGCAGCTTAGTGAGATTGGACAGACAGAACACTGAAGCTTTCTTT
CASSLVRLDRQNTEAFF
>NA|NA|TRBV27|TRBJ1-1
TGTGCCAGCAGTTTATCTGGGCTGGGCACTGCTGAAGCTTTCTTT
CASSLSGLGTAEAFF
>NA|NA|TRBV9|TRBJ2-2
TGTGCCAGCAGCGAACCCCCCGGGGATGGAACGAACACCGGGGAGCTGTTTTTT
CASSEPPGDGTNTGELFF
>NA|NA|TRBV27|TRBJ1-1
TGTGCCAGCAGTTTAAATTTTCGGAGCCAGTCAAACACTGAAGCTTTCTTT
CASSLNFRSQSNTEAFF
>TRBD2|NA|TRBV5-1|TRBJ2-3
TGCGCCAGCAGCTTGGCGGGGGGGAGCACAGATACGCAGTATTTT
CASSLAGGSTDTQYF
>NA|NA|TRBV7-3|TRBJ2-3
TGTGCCAGCAGCTTAATCGCCCAGCGGGGCACAGATACGCAGTATTTT
CASSLIAQRGTDTQYF
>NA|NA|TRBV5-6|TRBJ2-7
TGTGCCAGCAGCTTAGAGGACAATTCCTACGAGCAGTACTTC
CASSLEDNSYEQYF
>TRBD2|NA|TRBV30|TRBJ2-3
TGTGCCTGGAGACTCTTCGGGGAGGGGACAGATACGCAGTATTTT
CAWRLFGEGTDTQYF
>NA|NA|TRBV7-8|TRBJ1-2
TGTGCCAGCAGCGCGGGAGGGAACTATGGCTACACCTTC
CASSAGGNYGYTF
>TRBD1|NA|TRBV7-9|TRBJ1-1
TGTGCCAGCAGCCGCCGGGACAGGAGAGGAGGCACTGAAGCTTTCTTT
CASSRRDRRGGTEAFF
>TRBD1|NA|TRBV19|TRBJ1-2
TGTGCCAGTAGTCCACAGACAGGGTACGAGAGCTATGGCTACACCTTC
CASSPQTGYESYGYTF
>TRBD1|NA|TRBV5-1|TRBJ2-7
TGCGCCAGCAGCTTAGGGGGCGTAACCTACGAGCAGTACTTC
CASSLGGVTYEQYF
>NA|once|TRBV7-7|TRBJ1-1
TGTGCCAGCAGCTCGACACCGAACACTGAAGCTTTCTTT
CASSSTPNTEAFF
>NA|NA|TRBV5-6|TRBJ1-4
TGTGCCAGCAGCTCCTCCCGGGGTGAAAAACTGTTTTTT
CASSSSRGEKLFF
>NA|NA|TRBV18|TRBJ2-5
TGTGCCAGCTCACCAGCGTACCAAGAGACCCAGTACTTC
CASSPAYQETQYF